One sample yielded the 24 T cell receptor beta chains listed below, sequenced in a study of T cells in Graves' hyperthyroidism and ophthalmopathy. RNA transcripts provided the source from which TCR beta CDR3 regions were amplified. An initial round of RT-PCR targeting the TCR CDR3 relied on the HTBI primer set. TCRdb reanalysed the multiplex PCR reads using MiXCR and keeps one entry per CDR3 protein. The top ten clones hold more than 20% of a sample with some 510,000 distinct CDR3 sequences, around 20% of them seen once. Sequences were obtained from blood. The source is a man younger than 35 with Graves' hyperthyroidism.

This clonotype was seen more than once but under ten times. The chain recombines TRBV10-3 with TRBJ1-2, with TRBD1 identical over 8 bases. CDR1 and CDR2 from the germline V gene are ENHRY and SYGVKD. V was pared by 5 bases and J by 4 bases, with 9 bases of the junction left unmatched. The CDR3 is 15 amino acids. CDR3 nucleotide sequence: TGTGCCATCAGTCACCCCGGGACAGGAGCCTATGGCTACACCTTC. Encoded protein: CAISHPGTGAYGYTF.

The V and J genes are TRBV11-1 and TRBJ2-2; 8 bases line up with TRBD2. CDR3 length: 16 residues. CDR1 and CDR2 (germline): SGHAT, FQDESV (reference sequence). Unmatched junction bases numbered 7, after V lost 6 bases and J lost 1 base. CDR3 nucleotide sequence: TGTGCCAGCAGACCCCCGACTAGCGAGAACACCGGGGAGCTGTTTTTT. It encodes CASRPPTSENTGELFF.

This clonotype appeared many times. V usage is TRBV4-1 and J usage is TRBJ2-7, with a possible D match to TRBD2 (5 bases). The length of the CDR3 is 15 residues. V shed 0 bases and J shed 1 base, with 10 bases lying between them. Germline V gene lookup returns CDR1 MGHRA and CDR2 YSYEKL. The DNA of the CDR3 is TGCGCCAGCAGCCAAGATATGGCGGGTTCCTACGAGCAGTACTTC. It yields the protein CASSQDMAGSYEQYF.

This clonotype was detected ten times or more. The chain joins TRBV27 to TRBJ2-5; no firm D call. CDR1 and CDR2 (germline): MNHEY, SMNVEV (reference sequence). The V end was cut by 7 bases, the J end by 2 bases, with 14 bases between. The CDR3 is made up of 14 amino acids. The CDR3 sequence: CASTSLGSQETQYF. CDR3 nucleotides: TGTGCCAGCACCTCCTTAGGGTCTCAAGAGACCCAGTACTTC.

This clonotype was picked up a small number of times. This chain joins TRBV20-1 and TRBJ2-7, with 10 bases that match TRBD1. The germline V gene has CDR1 DFQATT and CDR2 SNEGSKA (reference sequence). V was clipped by 2 bases and J by 5 bases; unmatched bases: 15. CDR3 length: 17 amino acids. Here the CDR3 DNA reads TGCAGTGCTAGACCTAACTCCTTGGGACAGGGGTTGGACGAGCAGTACTTC. The encoded protein is CSARPNSLGQGLDEQYF.

This clonotype occurred a few times. J is TRBJ1-1 and V is TRBV12-3 or TRBV12-4; D perhaps matches TRBD1 (6 bases). The CDR3 is made up of 18 amino acids. Trimming left V 2 bases short and J 3 bases short, with 22 bases between. The CDR3 loop reads CASSLPFMIRGRDTEAFF. The CDR3 DNA reads TGTGCCAGCAGTTTACCCTTTATGATCAGGGGCAGAGACACTGAAGCTTTCTTT.

This clonotype was seen many times. The chain recombines TRBV6-2 or TRBV6-3 with TRBJ2-2, with 7 bases lining up with TRBD2. Germline-derived CDR1 and CDR2 are MNHEY and SVGEGT. V gave up 0 bases and J gave up 5 bases; unmatched junction bases: 15. There are 19 residues in the CDR3. In DNA, the CDR3 is TGTGCCAGCAGTTACTCGCTGGGACTCGGGTCCGGGGGGACCGGGGAGCTGTTTTTT. Residues: CASSYSLGLGSGGTGELFF.

This clonotype was observed at least ten times. The J gene is TRBJ1-5, the V gene TRBV12-3 or TRBV12-4; 7 bases line up with TRBD1. The CDR3 is made up of 13 amino acids. With 6 bases clipped from V and 5 bases from J, the junction kept 4 bases outside the gene matches. CDR3 sequence: CASSRTGDQPQHF. DNA for the CDR3: TGTGCCAGCAGCCGCACAGGGGATCAGCCCCAGCATTTT.

This clonotype was observed a single time. The CDR3 region has the DNA TGTGCCAGTAGTGGCTGGTGGACTGAAGCTTTCTTT. This codes for CASSGWWTEAFF. The genes are TRBV30 and TRBJ1-1; D ambiguous. Trimming cost V 8 bases and J 5 bases, with 15 bases left between them. Germline V gene data show CDR1 as GTSNPN and CDR2 as SVGIG (reference sequence). The CDR3 covers 12 residues.

This clonotype was detected only a few times. The chain combines TRBV5-5 with TRBJ1-5, with D uncertain. Germline V CDR1 and CDR2: SGHKS, YYEKEE (reference sequence). Trimming shortened V by 4 bases and J by 3 bases, and 11 bases separated the two germline ends. The CDR3 is 14 amino acids. CDR3 DNA sequence: TGTGCCAGCAGCCCCGGACCGTACAATCAGCCCCAGCATTTT. It encodes CASSPGPYNQPQHF.

This clonotype was picked up many times. The J gene is TRBJ1-4, the V gene TRBV2; 9 nucleotides match TRBD1. Germline-derived CDR1 and CDR2 are SNHLY and FYNNEI. The V segment lost 7 bases and the J segment 6 bases; nucleotides outside the gene matches: 3. The CDR3 extends over 13 amino acids. The CDR3 protein is CASMTGGDEKLFF. The CDR3, as DNA: TGTGCCAGCATGACAGGGGGAGATGAAAAACTGTTTTTT. Full variable domain (remainder filled in from reference TRBV2 and TRBJ1-4): EPEVTQTPSHQVTQMGQEVILRCVPISNHLYFYWYRQILGQKVEFLVSFYNNEISEKSEIFDDQFSVERPDGSNFTLKIRSTKLEDSAMYFCASMTGGDEKLFFGSGTQLSVL.

At least ten counts were recorded for this clonotype. The V call is TRBV6-1, the J call TRBJ2-2; 7 nucleotides match TRBD1. Losses at the gene ends were 7 bases for V and 0 bases for J; bases not matched to a gene: 5. CDR1 and CDR2 from the germline V gene are MNHNS and SASEGT. The CDR3 sequence is 15 residues long. CDR3 in amino acids: CASTQQGTNTGELFF. DNA of the CDR3: TGTGCCAGCACACAACAGGGGACGAACACCGGGGAGCTGTTTTTT.

At least ten counts were recorded for this clonotype. This sequence joins TRBV28 and TRBJ1-5; D unresolved. Germline V gene sequence: CDR1 MDHEN, CDR2 SYDVKM. V shed 7 bases and J shed 2 bases, with 18 bases lying between them. This CDR3 is 16 amino acids long. The CDR3 DNA is TGTGCCAGCACCGAGCCAGCTGGTGCGGGCAATCAGCCCCAGCATTTT. Translation gives CASTEPAGAGNQPQHF.

This chain joins TRBV12-3 or TRBV12-4 and TRBJ1-6; unclear D gene. The CDR3 extends over 12 amino acids. Between the trimmed V and J ends, which lost 5 bases and 11 bases, there was a span of 10 bases. The DNA of the CDR3 is TGTGCCAGCAGTCTTAATACGGCACCCCTCCACTTT. This sequence encodes CASSLNTAPLHF.

Many counts were recorded for this clonotype. The V gene is TRBV5-5, the J gene TRBJ2-5; no clear D gene. The CDR3 is 12 residues long. V was clipped by 2 bases and J by 5 bases, with 7 bases between them. In germline, CDR1 is SGHKS, CDR2 YYEKEE (reference sequence). The CDR3 coding sequence is TGTGCCAGCAGCTTTCTTGAGGAGACCCAGTACTTC. Amino acid sequence: CASSFLEETQYF.

This clonotype was seen more than once but under ten times. This chain uses TRBV15 with TRBJ1-1; D is uncertain. Per the germline V gene, CDR1 is LNHNV and CDR2 is YYDKDF (reference sequence). V lost 6 bases to trimming and J lost 3 bases, with 11 bases between them. The CDR3 is 13 amino acids. CDR3 in amino acids: CATSPIHHTEAFF. CDR3 DNA: TGTGCCACCAGTCCCATACACCACACTGAAGCTTTCTTT.

The table lists this clonotype with many counts. V is TRBV28 and J is TRBJ2-7; no reliable D call. This CDR3 region has 14 residues. V lost 7 bases and J lost 3, with 16 bases in between. Per the germline V gene, CDR1 is MDHEN and CDR2 is SYDVKM. CDR3 sequence (DNA): TGTGCCAGCACCTCAAGGGTCGGCGGCTACGAGCAGTACTTC. Translated: CASTSRVGGYEQYF.

V and J are TRBV18 and TRBJ2-7, with D maybe TRBD1 (6 bases). V lost 2 bases, J lost 3 bases, and 20 bases lay in between. The V gene's germline CDR1 is KGHSH and CDR2 LQKENI. The CDR3 length is 17 residues. CDR3 region: CASSPDGLGHQYYEQYF. The CDR3 DNA follows: TGTGCCAGCTCACCAGACGGGTTGGGACACCAGTACTACGAGCAGTACTTC.

This clonotype was counted at least ten times. The gene calls are TRBV25-1 and TRBJ1-1; maybe TRBD1 (5 bases). V was trimmed by 11 bases and J by 10 bases, leaving 35 bases between them. Germline V CDR1 and CDR2: MGHDK, SYGVNS. The CDR3 runs to 17 residues. The CDR3 DNA is TGTGCCTCCGAGGGAGGCGCAGCATATCCAAGAGGGACCGCAGCTTTCTTT. This encodes CASEGGAAYPRGTAAFF.

This clonotype was detected ten times or more. V usage is TRBV2 and J usage is TRBJ1-2; D is possibly TRBD1 (5 bases). Germline V lookup: CDR1 SNHLY, CDR2 FYNNEI. The CDR3 sequence is 15 residues long. Between the trimmed V and J ends, which lost 2 bases and 5 bases, there was a span of 15 bases. The CDR3 coding sequence is TGTGCCAGCAGTGAAATCTTTCGGGAGGGGTATGGCTACACCTTC. Its protein product is CASSEIFREGYGYTF.

This sequence joins TRBV9 and TRBJ1-1; 8 nucleotides match TRBD1. The CDR3 totals 16 residues. The germline V gene has CDR1 SGDLS and CDR2 YYNGEE. Trimming removed 0 bases from V and 3 bases from J; junction bases left unmatched: 7. CDR3 residues: CASSVGRDRPDTEAFF. CDR3 in DNA: TGTGCCAGCAGCGTAGGCCGGGACAGGCCCGACACTGAAGCTTTCTTT.

This clonotype appeared a single time. The rearrangement uses TRBV12-3 or TRBV12-4 and TRBJ1-5; D remains unclear. The CDR3 is made up of 15 amino acids. Trimming shortened V by 5 bases and J by 4 bases, and 15 bases separated the two germline ends. This chain's CDR3 is CASSGLTAVNQPQHF. The DNA for the CDR3 is TGTGCCAGCAGTGGCTTGACGGCCGTTAATCAGCCCCAGCATTTT.

The chain combines TRBV5-6 with TRBJ2-7; the D gene is possibly TRBD2 (6 bases). V was pared by 3 bases and J by 3 bases, with 19 bases between. Germline lookup yields CDR1 SGHDT and CDR2 YYEEEE. The CDR3 spans 16 residues. The CDR3 DNA follows: TGTGCCAGCAGCTCCCCGTCGCGGGGTCAGGGCTACGAGCAGTACTTC. Translated, it gives CASSSPSRGQGYEQYF.

This clonotype was recorded many times. The gene calls are TRBV28 and TRBJ1-3, with D unresolved. V lost 7 bases, J lost 0 bases, and 16 bases lay in between. The CDR3 has 16 residues. Germline V CDR1 and CDR2: MDHEN, SYDVKM. The CDR3 DNA reads as TGTGCCAGCACCACGTGGGCGTCGGGCTCTGGAAACACCATATATTTT. It encodes CASTTWASGSGNTIYF.